This T cell receptor (beta chain) is drawn from a study of Tregs in tolerant kidney transplant recipients. For this clone: The antigen is undetermined.

The nonmyeloablative bone marrow transplants came from related graft donors, with transient mixed chimerism. Thawed PBMCs were FACS-sorted into unstimulated CD4+CD25+CD127- regulatory T cells, CD4+CD25- non-regulatory cells, CD4 and CD8 cells. Findings of the study overall: Nucleotide sequences could not be compared across some patients' samples due to primer changes. Biological reproducibility was not directly addressed, but technical replication error appeared minimal. In tolerant patients, donor-specific Tregs outgrew total Tregs, suggesting antigen-driven expansion.

Germline V gene lookup returns CDR1 KGHSH and CDR2 LQKENI. The V gene end was trimmed by 4 bases and the J gene end by 3 bases; junction bases not matched to a gene: 8. The CDR3 length is 15 residues. TCRdb keeps only in-frame clones here, not all; method: immunoSEQ multiplex PCR. In the table there are roughly 80,000 clones, 75% to 95% of which are singletons. This TCR was sampled from a human patient who received a combined kidney and bone marrow transplant. T cells may partly derive from the graft donor. The chain recombines TRBV18 with TRBJ1-2; 7 bases are shared with TRBD1. Sequencing used CD4+ T cells from blood (PBMCs), obtained 24 months after the transplant. This chain's CDR3 is CASSLTTGKDYGYTF. The CDR3 nucleotides are TGTGCCAGCTCACTCACGACAGGGAAGGACTATGGCTACACCTTC.